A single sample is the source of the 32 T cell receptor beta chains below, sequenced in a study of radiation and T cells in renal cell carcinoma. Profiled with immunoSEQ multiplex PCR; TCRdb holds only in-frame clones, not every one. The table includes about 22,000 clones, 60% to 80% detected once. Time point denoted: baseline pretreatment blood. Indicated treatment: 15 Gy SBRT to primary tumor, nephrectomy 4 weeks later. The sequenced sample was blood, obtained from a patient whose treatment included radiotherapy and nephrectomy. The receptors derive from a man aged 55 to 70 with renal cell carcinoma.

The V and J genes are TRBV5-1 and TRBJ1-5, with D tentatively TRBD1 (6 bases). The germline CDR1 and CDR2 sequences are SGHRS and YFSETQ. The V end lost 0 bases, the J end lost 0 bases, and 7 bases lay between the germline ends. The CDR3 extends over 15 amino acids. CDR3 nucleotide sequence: TGCGCCAGCAGCTTGGGGGGGGCTAGCAATCAGCCCCAGCATTTT. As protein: CASSLGGASNQPQHF. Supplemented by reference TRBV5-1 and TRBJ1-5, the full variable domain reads KAGVTQTPRYLIKTRGQQVTLSCSPISGHRSVSWYQQTPGQGLQFLFEYFSETQRNKGNFPGRFSGRQFSNSRSEMNVSTLELGDSALYLCASSLGGASNQPQHFGDGTRLSIL.

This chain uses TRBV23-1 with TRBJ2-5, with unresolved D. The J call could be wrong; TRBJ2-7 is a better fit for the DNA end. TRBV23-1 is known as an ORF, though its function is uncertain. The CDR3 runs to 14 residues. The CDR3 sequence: CASSNTVSSYEQYF. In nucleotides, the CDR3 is TGCGCCAGCAGTAACACAGTAAGCTCCTACGAGCAGTACTTC.

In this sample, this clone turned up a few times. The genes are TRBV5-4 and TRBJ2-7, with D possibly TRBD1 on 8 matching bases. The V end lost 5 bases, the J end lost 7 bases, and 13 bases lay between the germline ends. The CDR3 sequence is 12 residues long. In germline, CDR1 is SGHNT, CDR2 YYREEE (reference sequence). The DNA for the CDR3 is TGTGCCAGCAGTCACAGGGGGGGTGAGCAGTACTTC. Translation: CASSHRGGEQYF. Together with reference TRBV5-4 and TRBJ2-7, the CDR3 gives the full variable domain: ETGVTQSPTHLIKTRGQQVTLRCSSQSGHNTVSWYQQALGQGPQFIFQYYREEENGRGNFPPRFSGLQFPNYSSELNVNALELDDSALYLCASSHRGGEQYFGPGTRLTVT.

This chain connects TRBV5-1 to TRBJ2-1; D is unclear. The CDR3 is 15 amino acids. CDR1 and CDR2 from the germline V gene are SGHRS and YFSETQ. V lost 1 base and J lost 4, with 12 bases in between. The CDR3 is CASSLFNSDYNEQFF. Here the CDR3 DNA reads TGCGCCAGCAGCTTGTTCAACTCGGATTACAATGAGCAGTTCTTC. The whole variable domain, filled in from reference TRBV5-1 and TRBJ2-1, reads KAGVTQTPRYLIKTRGQQVTLSCSPISGHRSVSWYQQTPGQGLQFLFEYFSETQRNKGNFPGRFSGRQFSNSRSEMNVSTLELGDSALYLCASSLFNSDYNEQFFGPGTRLTVL.

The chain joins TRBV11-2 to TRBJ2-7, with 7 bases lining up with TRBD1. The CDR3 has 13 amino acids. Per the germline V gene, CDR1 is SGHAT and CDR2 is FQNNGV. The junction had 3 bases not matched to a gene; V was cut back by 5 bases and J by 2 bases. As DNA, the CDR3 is TGTGCCAGCAGCCTGCAGGGGGCCTACGAGCAGTACTTC. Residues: CASSLQGAYEQYF.

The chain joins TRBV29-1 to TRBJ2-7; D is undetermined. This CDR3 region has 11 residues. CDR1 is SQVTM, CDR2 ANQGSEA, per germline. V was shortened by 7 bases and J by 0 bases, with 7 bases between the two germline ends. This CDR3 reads CSGISSYEQYF. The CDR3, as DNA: TGCAGCGGGATCAGCTCCTACGAGCAGTACTTC.

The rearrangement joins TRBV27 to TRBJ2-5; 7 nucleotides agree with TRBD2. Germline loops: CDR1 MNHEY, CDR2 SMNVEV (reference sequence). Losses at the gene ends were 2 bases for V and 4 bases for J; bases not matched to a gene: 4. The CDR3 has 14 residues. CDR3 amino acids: CASSLLAGAETQYF. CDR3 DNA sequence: TGTGCCAGCAGTTTACTGGCGGGAGCAGAGACCCAGTACTTC.

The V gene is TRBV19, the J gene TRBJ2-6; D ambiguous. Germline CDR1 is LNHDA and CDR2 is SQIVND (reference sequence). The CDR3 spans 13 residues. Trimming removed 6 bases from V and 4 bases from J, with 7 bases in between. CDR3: CASRATGANVLTF. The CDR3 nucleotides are TGTGCCAGTAGAGCGACAGGGGCCAACGTCCTGACTTTC.

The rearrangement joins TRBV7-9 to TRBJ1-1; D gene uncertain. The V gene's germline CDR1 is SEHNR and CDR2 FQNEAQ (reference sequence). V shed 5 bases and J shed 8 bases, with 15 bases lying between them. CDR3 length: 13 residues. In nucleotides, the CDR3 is TGTGCCAGCAGCCCCGTTTACGGGAGAGAAGCTTTCTTT. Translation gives CASSPVYGREAFF.

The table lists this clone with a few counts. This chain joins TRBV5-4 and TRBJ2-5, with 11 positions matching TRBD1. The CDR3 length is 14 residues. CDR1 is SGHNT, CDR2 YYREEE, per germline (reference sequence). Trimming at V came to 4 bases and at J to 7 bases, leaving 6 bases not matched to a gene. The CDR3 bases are TGTGCCAGCAGCAACCGGGACAGGGGGGGGACCCAGTACTTC. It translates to CASSNRDRGGTQYF.

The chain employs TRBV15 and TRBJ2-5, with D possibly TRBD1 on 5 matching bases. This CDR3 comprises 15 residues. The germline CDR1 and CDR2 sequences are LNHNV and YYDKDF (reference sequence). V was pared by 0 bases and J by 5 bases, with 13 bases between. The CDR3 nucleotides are TGTGCCACCAGCAGAGATTCCCCAGGGCGGGAGACCCAGTACTTC. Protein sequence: CATSRDSPGRETQYF.

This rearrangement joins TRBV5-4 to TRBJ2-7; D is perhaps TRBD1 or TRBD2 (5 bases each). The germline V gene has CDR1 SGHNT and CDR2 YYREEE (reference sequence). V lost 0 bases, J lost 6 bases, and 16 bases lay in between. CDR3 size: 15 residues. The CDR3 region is CASSLAGARAGEQYF. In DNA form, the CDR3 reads TGTGCCAGCAGCTTGGCCGGGGCCAGGGCTGGCGAGCAGTACTTC. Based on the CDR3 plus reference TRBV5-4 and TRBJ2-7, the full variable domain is ETGVTQSPTHLIKTRGQQVTLRCSSQSGHNTVSWYQQALGQGPQFIFQYYREEENGRGNFPPRFSGLQFPNYSSELNVNALELDDSALYLCASSLAGARAGEQYFGPGTRLTVT.

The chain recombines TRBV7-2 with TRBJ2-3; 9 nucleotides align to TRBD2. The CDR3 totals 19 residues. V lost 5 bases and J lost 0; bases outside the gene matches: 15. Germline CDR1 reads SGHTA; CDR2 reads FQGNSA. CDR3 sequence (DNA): TGTGCCAGCAGCCCACCCGTTTGGCTAGCGGGGTCAAGCACAGATACGCAGTATTTT. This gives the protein CASSPPVWLAGSSTDTQYF.

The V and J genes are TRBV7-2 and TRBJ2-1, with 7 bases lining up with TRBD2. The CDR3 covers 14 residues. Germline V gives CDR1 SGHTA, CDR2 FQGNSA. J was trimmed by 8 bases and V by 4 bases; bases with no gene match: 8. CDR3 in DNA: TGTGCCAGCAGCTCCACAGCGGGAAGGGATGAGCAGTTCTTC. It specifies CASSSTAGRDEQFF.

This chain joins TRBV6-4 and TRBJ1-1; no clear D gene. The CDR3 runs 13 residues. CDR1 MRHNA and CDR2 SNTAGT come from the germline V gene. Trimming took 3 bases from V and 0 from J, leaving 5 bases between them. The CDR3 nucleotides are TGTGCCAGCAGTGAAGCCATGAACACTGAAGCTTTCTTT. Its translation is CASSEAMNTEAFF.

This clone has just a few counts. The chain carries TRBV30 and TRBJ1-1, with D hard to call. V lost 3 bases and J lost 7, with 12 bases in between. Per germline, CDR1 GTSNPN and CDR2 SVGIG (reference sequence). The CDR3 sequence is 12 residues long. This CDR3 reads CAWRVDPREAFF. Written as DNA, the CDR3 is TGTGCCTGGAGGGTAGACCCCCGTGAAGCTTTCTTT.

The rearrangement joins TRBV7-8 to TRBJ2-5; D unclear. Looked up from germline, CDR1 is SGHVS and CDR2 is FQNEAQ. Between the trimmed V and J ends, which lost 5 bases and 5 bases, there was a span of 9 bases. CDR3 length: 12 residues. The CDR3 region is CASSPNEETQYF. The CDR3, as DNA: TGTGCCAGCAGCCCGAACGAGGAGACCCAGTACTTC.

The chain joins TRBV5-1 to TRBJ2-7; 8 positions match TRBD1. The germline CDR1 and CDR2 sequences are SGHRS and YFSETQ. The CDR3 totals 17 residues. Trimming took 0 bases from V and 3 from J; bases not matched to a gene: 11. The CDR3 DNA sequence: TGCGCCAGCAGCTTGGCAGTCGGGACAGGTGGAATCTACGAGCAGTACTTC. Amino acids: CASSLAVGTGGIYEQYF.

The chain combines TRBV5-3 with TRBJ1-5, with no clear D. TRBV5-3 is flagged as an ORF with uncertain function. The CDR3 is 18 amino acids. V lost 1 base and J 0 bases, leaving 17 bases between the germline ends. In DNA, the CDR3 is TGTGCCAGAAGCTTGACAGATTCTCTGACTTATAGCAATCAGCCCCAGCATTTT. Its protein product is CARSLTDSLTYSNQPQHF.

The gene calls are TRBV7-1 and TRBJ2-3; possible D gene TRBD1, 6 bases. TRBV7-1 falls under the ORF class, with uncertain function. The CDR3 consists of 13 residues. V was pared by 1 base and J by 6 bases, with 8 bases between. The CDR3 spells CASSSEQGDTQYF. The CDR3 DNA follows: TGTGCCAGCAGCTCAGAACAGGGTGATACGCAGTATTTT.

CDR3 DNA: TGTGCCAGCAGGCCTATCCAGGGGATGGACTCACCCCTCCACTTT. Protein sequence: CASRPIQGMDSPLHF. This chain uses TRBV6-5 with TRBJ1-6, with D possibly TRBD1 on 6 matching bases. CDR3 length: 15 residues. CDR1 is MNHEY and CDR2 is SVGAGI in the germline V gene. The V gene lost 6 bases and the J gene lost 10 bases, with 19 bases spanning the gap.

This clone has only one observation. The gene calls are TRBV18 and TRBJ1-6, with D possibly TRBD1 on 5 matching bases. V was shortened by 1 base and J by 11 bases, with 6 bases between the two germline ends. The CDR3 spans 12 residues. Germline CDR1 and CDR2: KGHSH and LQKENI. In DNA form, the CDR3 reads TGTGCCAGCTCACCACAGGGACCACCCCTCCACTTT. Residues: CASSPQGPPLHF.

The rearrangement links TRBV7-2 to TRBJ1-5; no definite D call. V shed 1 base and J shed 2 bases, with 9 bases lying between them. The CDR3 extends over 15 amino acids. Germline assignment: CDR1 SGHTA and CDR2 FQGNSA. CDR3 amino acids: CASSLVQKGNQPQHF. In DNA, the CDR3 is TGTGCCAGCAGCTTAGTACAGAAGGGCAATCAGCCCCAGCATTTT.

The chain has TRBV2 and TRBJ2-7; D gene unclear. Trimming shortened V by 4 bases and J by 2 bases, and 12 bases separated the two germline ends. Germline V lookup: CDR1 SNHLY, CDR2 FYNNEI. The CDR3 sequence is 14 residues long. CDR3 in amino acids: CASSVGRITYEQYF. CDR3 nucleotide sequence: TGTGCCAGCAGTGTAGGCAGGATCACCTACGAGCAGTACTTC.

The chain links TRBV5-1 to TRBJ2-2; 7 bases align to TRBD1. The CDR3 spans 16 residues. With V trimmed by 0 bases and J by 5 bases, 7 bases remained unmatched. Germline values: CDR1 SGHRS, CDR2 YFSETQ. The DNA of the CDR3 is TGCGCCAGCAGCTTGGTCGTACAGGGGTTAACCGGGGAGCTGTTTTTT. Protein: CASSLVVQGLTGELFF.

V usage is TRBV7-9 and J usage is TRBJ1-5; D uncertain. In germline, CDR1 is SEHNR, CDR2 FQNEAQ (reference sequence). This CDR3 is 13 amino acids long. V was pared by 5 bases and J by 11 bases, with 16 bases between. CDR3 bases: TGTGCCAGCAGCCCCCGACCCAATGAGGCCCAGCATTTT. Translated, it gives CASSPRPNEAQHF. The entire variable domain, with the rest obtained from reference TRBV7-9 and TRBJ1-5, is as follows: DTGVSQNPRHKITKRGQNVTFRCDPISEHNRLYWYRQTLGQGPEFLTYFQNEAQLEKSRLLSDRFSAERPKGSFSTLEIQRTEQGDSAMYLCASSPRPNEAQHFGDGTRLSIL.

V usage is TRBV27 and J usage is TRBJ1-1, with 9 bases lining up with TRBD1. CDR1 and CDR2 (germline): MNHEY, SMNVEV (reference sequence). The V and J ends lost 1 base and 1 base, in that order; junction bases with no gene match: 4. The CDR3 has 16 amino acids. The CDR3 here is CASSLLPGQGNTEAFF. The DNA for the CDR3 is TGTGCCAGCAGTTTATTACCGGGACAGGGGAACACTGAAGCTTTCTTT.

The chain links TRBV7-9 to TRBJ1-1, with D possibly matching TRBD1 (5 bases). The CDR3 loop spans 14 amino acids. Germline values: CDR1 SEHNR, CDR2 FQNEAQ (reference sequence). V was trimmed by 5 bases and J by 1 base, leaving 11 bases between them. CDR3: CASSLDRTNTEAFF. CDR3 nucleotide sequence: TGTGCCAGCAGCCTAGACAGAACGAACACTGAAGCTTTCTTT.

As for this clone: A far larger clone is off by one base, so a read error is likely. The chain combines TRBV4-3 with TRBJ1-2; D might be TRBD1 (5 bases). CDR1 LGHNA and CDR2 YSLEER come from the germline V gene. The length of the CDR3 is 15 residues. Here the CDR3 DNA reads TGCGCCAGCAGCCAAGAGGAGGGACGAGTTAATGGCCACACCTTC. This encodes CASSQEEGRVNGHTF.

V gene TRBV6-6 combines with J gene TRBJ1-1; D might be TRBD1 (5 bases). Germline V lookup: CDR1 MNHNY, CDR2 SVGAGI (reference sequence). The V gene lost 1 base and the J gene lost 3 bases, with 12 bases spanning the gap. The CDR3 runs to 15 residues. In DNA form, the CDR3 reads TGTGCCAGCAGTTACTTTGGGGGATTGGACACTGAAGCTTTCTTT. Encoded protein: CASSYFGGLDTEAFF.

CDR3 region: CASSETGGPRNEQFF. DNA for the CDR3: TGTGCCAGCAGCGAAACGGGAGGGCCGCGTAATGAGCAGTTCTTC. The chain joins TRBV5-8 to TRBJ2-1; 8 nucleotides line up with TRBD2. V lost 4 bases, J lost 7 bases, and 10 bases stayed unmatched. Germline V CDR1 and CDR2: SGHTS, YDEGEE. The CDR3 covers 15 residues.

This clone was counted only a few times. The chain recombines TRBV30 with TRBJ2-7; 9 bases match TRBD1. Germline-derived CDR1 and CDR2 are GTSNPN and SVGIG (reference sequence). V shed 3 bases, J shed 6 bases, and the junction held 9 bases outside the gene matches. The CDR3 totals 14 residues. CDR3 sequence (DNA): TGTGCCTGGAGGCGGGACAGGGTAAGAAGCGAGCAGTACTTC. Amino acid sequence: CAWRRDRVRSEQYF.